The 26 T cell receptor beta chains given below trace back to one sample, sequenced in a study of cytomegalovirus exposure and HLA in healthy donors. The protocol was immunoSEQ multiplex PCR, while the TCRdb copy is restricted to in-frame clones and leaves out a portion. The sample comprises some 130,000 clones, approximately 91% of which are singletons, and 1.4% rests with the top ten. Sequencing was done on a sample of PBMCs. Receptors originate from a man between 25 and 39 years old in good health and CMV-seronegative.

The chain combines TRBV27 with TRBJ2-1, with 10 bases identical to TRBD1. The length of the CDR3 is 15 residues. Germline V lookup: CDR1 MNHEY, CDR2 SMNVEV (reference sequence). The ends lost 4 bases at V and 4 bases at J; junction bases unmatched: 4. The CDR3 region is CASSSPGQGYNEQFF. The CDR3 nucleotides are TGTGCCAGCAGTTCTCCGGGACAGGGGTACAATGAGCAGTTCTTC.

This chain links TRBV21-1 with TRBJ1-1; TRBD1 is the table's D call and was not checked against the DNA. TRBV21-1 is a known pseudogene. This CDR3 comprises 14 residues. The CDR3 reads CASSITRNNTEAFF. In DNA, the CDR3 is TGTGCCAGCAGCATAACCAGAAACAACACTGAAGCTTTCTTT.

CDR3 nucleotides: TGTGCCAGCCCTCTGGCCCGTAAAGAGACCCAGTACTTC. Protein: CASPLARKETQYF. The gene calls are TRBV6-7 and TRBJ2-5; D not certain. TRBV6-7 carries the ORF label, with uncertain function. V was trimmed by 8 bases and J by 3 bases, leaving 13 bases between them. The length of the CDR3 is 13 residues.

The V gene is TRBV30, the J gene TRBJ1-5; 7 nucleotides match TRBD1. Germline V gene sequence: CDR1 GTSNPN, CDR2 SVGIG (reference sequence). There are 15 residues in the CDR3. V lost 0 bases, J lost 6 bases, and 8 bases stayed unmatched. CDR3 amino acids: CAWSVRRQGIQPQHF. The CDR3 region has the DNA TGTGCCTGGAGTGTACGTAGACAGGGTATTCAGCCCCAGCATTTT.

The V call is TRBV7-2, the J call TRBJ2-7; 10 bases are shared with TRBD1. J gave up 3 bases and V 5 bases, and 1 base lay outside the gene matches. Looked up from germline, CDR1 is SGHTA and CDR2 is FQGNSA. CDR3 size: 13 residues. The CDR3 loop is CASSRTGGYEQYF. Here the CDR3 DNA reads TGTGCCAGCAGCCGGACAGGGGGCTACGAGCAGTACTTC. Full variable domain (rest looked up from reference TRBV7-2 and TRBJ2-7): GAGVSQSPSNKVTEKGKDVELRCDPISGHTALYWYRQSLGQGLEFLIYFQGNSAPDKSGLPSDRFSAERTGGSVSTLTIQRTQQEDSAVYLCASSRTGGYEQYFGPGTRLTVT.

The chain has TRBV5-5 and TRBJ1-2, with a tentative D call TRBD1 (6 bases). Per the germline V gene, CDR1 is SGHKS and CDR2 is YYEKEE (reference sequence). The CDR3 totals 15 residues. V was cut by 4 bases and J by 0 bases, with 13 bases left in between. The CDR3 sequence is CASSDGTPANYGYTF. DNA of the CDR3: TGTGCCAGCAGCGACGGGACACCAGCTAACTATGGCTACACCTTC.

The gene calls are TRBV6-5 and TRBJ1-5; D call uncertain. V lost 5 bases and J 6 bases, leaving 5 bases between the germline ends. The CDR3 is 11 residues long. Germline V lookup: CDR1 MNHEY, CDR2 SVGAGI. CDR3 in amino acids: CASSNGQPQHF. CDR3 nucleotides: TGTGCCAGCAGTAACGGTCAGCCCCAGCATTTT.

The chain joins TRBV9 to TRBJ1-3; possible D gene TRBD1, 5 bases. Germline CDR1 SGDLS, CDR2 YYNGEE. The CDR3 is made up of 14 amino acids. The ends were cut back, 4 bases at V and 8 bases at J, with 16 bases in the middle. CDR3 bases: TGTGCCAGCAGCCAGGGTGGGATCGGGCACACCATATATTTT. Translation: CASSQGGIGHTIYF. The variable domain in full, with the rest retrieved from reference TRBV9 and TRBJ1-3, is DSGVTQTPKHLITATGQRVTLRCSPRSGDLSVYWYQQSLDQGLQFLIQYYNGEERAKGNILERFSAQQFPDLHSELNLSSLELGDSALYFCASSQGGIGHTIYFGEGSWLTVV.

V and J are TRBV7-2 and TRBJ2-5; a possible D gene is TRBD1 (5 bases). The V end was cut by 7 bases, the J end by 2 bases, with 11 bases between. This CDR3 region has 13 residues. Germline V lookup: CDR1 SGHTA, CDR2 FQGNSA. The CDR3 reads CASTVGQQETQYF. The CDR3, as DNA: TGTGCCAGCACCGTGGGGCAGCAAGAGACCCAGTACTTC.

The chain carries TRBV11-3 and TRBJ1-1; D not resolved. Trimming shortened V by 1 base and J by 8 bases, and 14 bases separated the two germline ends. The CDR3 extends over 14 amino acids. Germline V CDR1 and CDR2: SGHNT, YENEEA. This CDR3 is CASSLGSPGSEAFF. CDR3 bases: TGTGCCAGCAGCTTAGGCTCCCCCGGGAGCGAAGCTTTCTTT. The variable domain in full, completed from reference TRBV11-3 and TRBJ1-1, reads EAGVVQSPRYKIIEKKQPVAFWCNPISGHNTLYWYLQNLGQGPELLIRYENEEAVDDSQLPKDRFSAERLKGVDSTLKIQPAELGDSAVYLCASSLGSPGSEAFFGQGTRLTVV.

The chain links TRBV2 to TRBJ2-2, with 8 bases that match TRBD2. In germline, CDR1 is SNHLY, CDR2 FYNNEI. V lost 4 bases, J lost 6 bases, and 4 bases stayed unmatched. This CDR3 region has 14 residues. CDR3 nucleotides: TGTGCCAGCAGTGTTAGCGGGAAAGCCGGGGAGCTGTTTTTT. Amino acids: CASSVSGKAGELFF.

The rearrangement links TRBV9 to TRBJ1-6; TRBD1 aligns across 9 bases. V shed 3 bases, J shed 5 bases, and the junction held 3 bases outside the gene matches. Germline CDR1 SGDLS, CDR2 YYNGEE. The CDR3 is 15 residues long. The chain's CDR3 is CASSAGQGNNSPLHF. The CDR3 DNA is TGTGCCAGCAGCGCCGGACAGGGGAATAATTCACCCCTCCACTTT.

V and J are TRBV18 and TRBJ2-3, with 12 bases that match TRBD2. V was pared by 6 bases and J by 5 bases, with 9 bases of the junction left unmatched. The germline V gene encodes CDR1 KGHSH and CDR2 LQKENI. The CDR3 runs 16 residues. DNA for the CDR3: TGTGCCAGCTCTCGGCTAGCGGGAGGGCCGGAAGATACGCAGTATTTT. The encoded protein is CASSRLAGGPEDTQYF. Drawing the rest from reference TRBV18 and TRBJ2-3, the complete variable domain is NAGVMQNPRHLVRRRGQEARLRCSPMKGHSHVYWYRQLPEEGLKFMVYLQKENIIDESGMPKERFSAEFPKEGPSILRIQQVVRGDSAAYFCASSRLAGGPEDTQYFGPGTRLTVL.

The V call is TRBV6-5, the J call TRBJ2-2; no clear D. This CDR3 is built from 11 residues. Germline V gene sequence: CDR1 MNHEY, CDR2 SVGAGI. The CDR3: CGAGLPGELFF. CDR3 DNA: TGTGGTGCAGGATTACCCGGGGAGCTGTTTTTT.

The rearrangement joins TRBV19 to TRBJ2-1, with TRBD2 as a possible D gene (6 bases). Trimming cost V 7 bases and J 0 bases, with 25 bases left between them. Germline values: CDR1 LNHDA, CDR2 SQIVND (reference sequence). The CDR3 is made up of 19 amino acids. In nucleotides, the CDR3 is TGTGCCAGTATGGCGGGGTTCGGAAGCTTAGCGGTCTCCTACAATGAGCAGTTCTTC. It encodes CASMAGFGSLAVSYNEQFF. Supplemented by reference TRBV19 and TRBJ2-1, the full variable domain reads DGGITQSPKYLFRKEGQNVTLSCEQNLNHDAMYWYRQDPGQGLRLIYYSQIVNDFQKGDIAEGYSVSREKKESFPLTVTSAQKNPTAFYLCASMAGFGSLAVSYNEQFFGPGTRLTVL.

CDR3: CASSFPLNPHYEQYF. The CDR3 DNA sequence: TGTGCCAGCAGCTTTCCCTTAAACCCACACTACGAGCAGTACTTC. The rearrangement joins TRBV11-2 to TRBJ2-7; D gene ambiguous. Trimming stripped 3 bases from V and 3 bases from J, with 15 bases between. Germline CDR1 and CDR2: SGHAT and FQNNGV. The CDR3 is 15 residues long.

A remark on this clone: At the DNA level, this CDR3 is encoded by other sequences in the same sample as well. This chain joins TRBV27 and TRBJ2-1; maybe TRBD2 (5 bases). The CDR3 sequence is 14 residues long. V was trimmed by 3 bases and J by 2 bases, leaving 8 bases between them. CDR1 and CDR2 from the germline V gene are MNHEY and SMNVEV (reference sequence). The CDR3 here is CASSLSGTYNEQFF. The CDR3 region has the DNA TGTGCCAGCAGTTTGTCCGGGACCTACAATGAGCAGTTCTTC.

This clone showed up just once. CDR3 region: CASSPRLNQETQYF. The CDR3 bases are TGCGCCAGCAGCCCGAGGTTAAACCAAGAGACCCAGTACTTC. The J gene is TRBJ2-5, the V gene TRBV5-1; D not resolved. The CDR3 extends over 14 amino acids. The germline V gene encodes CDR1 SGHRS and CDR2 YFSETQ. Trimming removed 4 bases at V and 0 bases at J, with 10 bases between. The full variable domain, its missing parts supplied by reference TRBV5-1 and TRBJ2-5, is KAGVTQTPRYLIKTRGQQVTLSCSPISGHRSVSWYQQTPGQGLQFLFEYFSETQRNKGNFPGRFSGRQFSNSRSEMNVSTLELGDSALYLCASSPRLNQETQYFGPGTRLLVL.

The gene calls are TRBV7-6 and TRBJ2-5; D might be TRBD2 (5 bases). This CDR3 is built from 16 residues. Germline CDR1 is SGHVS and CDR2 is FNYEAQ. With 5 bases removed from V and 3 bases from J, the gap between germline ends came to 19 bases. The CDR3 bases are TGTGCCAGCAGCCCCCTAGCACCGGAGTGGGAAGAGACCCAGTACTTC. It yields the protein CASSPLAPEWEETQYF.

CDR3 sequence: CASSPTSGRGNEQFF. The DNA for the CDR3 is TGTGCCAGCTCACCCACTAGCGGGAGAGGCAATGAGCAGTTCTTC. This chain uses TRBV18 with TRBJ2-1, with TRBD2 matching 11 bases. V gave up 3 bases and J gave up 6 bases; unmatched junction bases: 4. Germline loops: CDR1 KGHSH, CDR2 LQKENI. The CDR3 length is 15 residues. The whole variable domain, filled in from reference TRBV18 and TRBJ2-1, reads NAGVMQNPRHLVRRRGQEARLRCSPMKGHSHVYWYRQLPEEGLKFMVYLQKENIIDESGMPKERFSAEFPKEGPSILRIQQVVRGDSAAYFCASSPTSGRGNEQFFGPGTRLTVL.

This chain connects TRBV6-5 to TRBJ2-7; a weak D match, TRBD2 (6 bases). V dropped 8 bases and J dropped 2 bases, with 10 bases sitting between them. The CDR3 runs 12 residues. CDR1 is MNHEY, CDR2 SVGAGI, per germline. Here the CDR3 reads CASGRETYEQYF. CDR3 in DNA: TGTGCCAGCGGGCGGGAAACCTACGAGCAGTACTTC.

The CDR3 here is CASWTGNTEAFF. Here the CDR3 DNA reads TGTGCCAGTTGGACAGGGAACACTGAAGCTTTCTTT. The genes are TRBV28 and TRBJ1-1; 7 bases are a match to TRBD1. Germline V gene sequence: CDR1 MDHEN, CDR2 SYDVKM. The ends lost 9 bases at V and 1 base at J; junction bases unmatched: 2. The CDR3 is 12 amino acids. Drawing the rest from reference TRBV28 and TRBJ1-1, the complete variable domain is DVKVTQSSRYLVKRTGEKVFLECVQDMDHENMFWYRQDPGLGLRLIYFSYDVKMKEKGDIPEGYSVSREKKERFSLILESASTNQTSMYLCASWTGNTEAFFGQGTRLTVV.

This chain connects TRBV19 to TRBJ2-7; D perhaps matches TRBD1 (6 bases). Germline V lookup: CDR1 LNHDA, CDR2 SQIVND (reference sequence). V dropped 1 base and J dropped 1 base, with 11 bases sitting between them. The CDR3 totals 15 residues. The CDR3 coding sequence is TGTGCCAGTAGTATAGGGGCAGGGGATTCCTACGAGCAGTACTTC. Translation: CASSIGAGDSYEQYF.

This clone was observed once. This rearrangement joins TRBV19 to TRBJ1-4; TRBD1 matches at 7 bases. The germline CDR1 and CDR2 sequences are LNHDA and SQIVND (reference sequence). The CDR3 runs to 19 residues. After removal of 3 bases from V and 2 bases from J, the junction contained 15 bases not matched to a gene. The CDR3 reads CASSIPGTAATTTNEKLFF. The CDR3 DNA follows: TGTGCCAGTAGTATCCCCGGGACAGCCGCAACTACTACTAATGAAAAACTGTTTTTT.

The sample holds one count of this clone. This chain uses TRBV5-1 with TRBJ2-7; D is ambiguous. Germline CDR1 and CDR2: SGHRS and YFSETQ. CDR3 length equals 13 residues. The V end was cut by 4 bases, the J end by 1 base, with 9 bases between. CDR3 residues: CASSTDRSYEQYF. Written as DNA, the CDR3 is TGCGCCAGCAGCACAGACCGATCCTACGAGCAGTACTTC.

The chain recombines TRBV6-1 with TRBJ2-1; 11 bases agree with TRBD2. CDR1 and CDR2 (germline): MNHNS, SASEGT. Trimming took 2 bases from V and 6 from J; bases not matched to a gene: 3. This CDR3 has 15 residues. The CDR3 loop is CASSETTSGSNEQFF. The CDR3 region has the DNA TGTGCCAGCAGTGAAACAACTAGCGGGAGCAATGAGCAGTTCTTC.